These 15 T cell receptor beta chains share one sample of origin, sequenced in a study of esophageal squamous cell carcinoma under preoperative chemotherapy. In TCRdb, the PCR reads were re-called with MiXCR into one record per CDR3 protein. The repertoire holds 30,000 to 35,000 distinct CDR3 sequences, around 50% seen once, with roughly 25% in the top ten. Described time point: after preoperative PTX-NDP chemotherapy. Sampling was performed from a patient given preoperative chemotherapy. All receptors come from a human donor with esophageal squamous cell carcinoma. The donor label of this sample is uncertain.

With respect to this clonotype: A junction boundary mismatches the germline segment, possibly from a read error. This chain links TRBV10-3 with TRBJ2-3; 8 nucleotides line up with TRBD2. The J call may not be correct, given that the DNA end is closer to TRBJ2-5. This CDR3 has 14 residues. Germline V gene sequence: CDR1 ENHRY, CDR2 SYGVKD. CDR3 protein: CAGSGGLAQDTQYF. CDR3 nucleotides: TGTGCGGGCAGCGGGGGCCTTGCCCAAGACACCCAGTACTTC.

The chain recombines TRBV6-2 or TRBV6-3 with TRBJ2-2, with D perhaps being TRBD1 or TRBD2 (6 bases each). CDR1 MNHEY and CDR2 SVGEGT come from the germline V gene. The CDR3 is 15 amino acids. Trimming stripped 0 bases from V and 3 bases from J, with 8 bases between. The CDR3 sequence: CASSYSGGDTGELFF. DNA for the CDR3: TGTGCCAGCAGTTACTCGGGGGGCGACACCGGGGAGCTGTTTTTT.

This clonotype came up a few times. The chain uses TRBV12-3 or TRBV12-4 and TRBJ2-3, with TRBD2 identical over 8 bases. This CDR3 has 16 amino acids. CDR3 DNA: TGTGCGAGCCGTGGTACGGGGCGGGGGGCCAAAGATACGCAGTATTTT. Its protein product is CASRGTGRGAKDTQYF.

The CDR3 DNA reads TGTGCCAGCCGTTCGACGGGCCGGTGGACCACAAACATTCAGTATTTT. Encoded protein: CASRSTGRWTTNIQYF. The genes are TRBV11-1 and TRBJ2-4; unclear D gene. Matching the DNA end better, TRBJ2-3 makes the J call doubtful. Germline values: CDR1 SGHAT, CDR2 FQDESV (reference sequence). This CDR3 comprises 16 residues.

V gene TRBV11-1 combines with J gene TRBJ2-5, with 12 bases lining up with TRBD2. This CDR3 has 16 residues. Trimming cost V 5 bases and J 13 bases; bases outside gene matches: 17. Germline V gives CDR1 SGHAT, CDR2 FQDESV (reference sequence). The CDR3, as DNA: TGTGCCAGCAGCCTTTCTAGCGGGGGGGCCGATGGGTCCTGGTACTTC. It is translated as CASSLSSGGADGSWYF.

This CDR3 reads CASSLGAGLSSYNEQFF. The DNA for the CDR3 is TGTGCCAGCAGCTTAGGGGCAGGCCTGAGCTCCTACAATGAGCAGTTCTTC. V and J are TRBV7-2 and TRBJ2-1; D is uncertain. Germline values: CDR1 SGHTA, CDR2 FQGNSA. The CDR3 is 17 amino acids. Between the trimmed V and J ends, which lost 1 base and 0 bases, there was a span of 13 bases. The full variable domain, its missing parts supplied by reference TRBV7-2 and TRBJ2-1, is GAGVSQSPSNKVTEKGKDVELRCDPISGHTALYWYRQSLGQGLEFLIYFQGNSAPDKSGLPSDRFSAERTGGSVSTLTIQRTQQEDSAVYLCASSLGAGLSSYNEQFFGPGTRLTVL.

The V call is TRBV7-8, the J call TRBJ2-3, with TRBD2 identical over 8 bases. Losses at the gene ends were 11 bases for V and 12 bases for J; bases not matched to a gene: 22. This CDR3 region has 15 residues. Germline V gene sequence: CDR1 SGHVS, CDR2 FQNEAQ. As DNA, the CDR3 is TGTGCCGCCGGCTTCGGGGGGGGGGGCCCAGAGACCCAGTATTTT. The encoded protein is CAAGFGGGGPETQYF.

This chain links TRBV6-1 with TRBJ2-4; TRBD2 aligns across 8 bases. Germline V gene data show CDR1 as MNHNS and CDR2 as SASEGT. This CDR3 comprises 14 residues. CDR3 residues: CGGTGGRADNTQYF. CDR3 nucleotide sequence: TGTGGCGGCACGGGGGGGCGAGCCGACAACACGCAGTACTTC.

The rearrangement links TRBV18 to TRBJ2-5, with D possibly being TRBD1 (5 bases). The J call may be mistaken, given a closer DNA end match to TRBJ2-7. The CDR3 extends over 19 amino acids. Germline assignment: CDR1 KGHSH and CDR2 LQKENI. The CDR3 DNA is TGTGCCAGCTCACCCGGCCGCCGAGCCGTTCGAGACAGCTCCTACGAGCAGTACTTC. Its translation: CASSPGRRAVRDSSYEQYF.

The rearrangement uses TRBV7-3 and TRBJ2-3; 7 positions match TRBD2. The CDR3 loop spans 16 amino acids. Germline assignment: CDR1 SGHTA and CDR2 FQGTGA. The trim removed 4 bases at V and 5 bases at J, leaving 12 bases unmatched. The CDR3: CASSSTIGTTLDTQYF. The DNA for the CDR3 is TGTGCCAGCAGCTCAACAATCGGGACTACATTAGATACGCAGTATTTT.

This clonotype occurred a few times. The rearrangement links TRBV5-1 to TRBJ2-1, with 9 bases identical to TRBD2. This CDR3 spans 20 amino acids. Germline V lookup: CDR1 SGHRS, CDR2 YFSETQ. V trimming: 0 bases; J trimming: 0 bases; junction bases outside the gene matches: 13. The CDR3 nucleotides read TGCGCCAGCAGCTTGGTGGTGCCTAGCGGGGCCCTGAGCTCCTACAATGAGCAGTTCTTC. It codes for CASSLVVPSGALSSYNEQFF.

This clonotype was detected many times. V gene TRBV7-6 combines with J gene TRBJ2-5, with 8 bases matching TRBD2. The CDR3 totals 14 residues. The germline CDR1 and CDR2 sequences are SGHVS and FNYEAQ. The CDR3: CAGSGGRDPETQYF. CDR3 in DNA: TGTGCGGGGAGCGGGGGCCGGGACCCAGAGACCCAGTACTTC.

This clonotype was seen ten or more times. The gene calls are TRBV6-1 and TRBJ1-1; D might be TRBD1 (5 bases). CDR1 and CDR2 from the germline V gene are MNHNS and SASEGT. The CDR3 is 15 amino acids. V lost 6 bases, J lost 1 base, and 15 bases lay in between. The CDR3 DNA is TGTGCCAGCAGGCCCCAGGGAGGAGGGAACACTGAAGCTTTCTTT. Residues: CASRPQGGGNTEAFF.

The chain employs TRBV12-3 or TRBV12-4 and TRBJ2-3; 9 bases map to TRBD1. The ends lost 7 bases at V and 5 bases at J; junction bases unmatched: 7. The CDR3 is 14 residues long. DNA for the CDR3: TGTGCCAGCAAGCAACAGGGGGCAGGAGATACGCAGTATTTT. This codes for CASKQQGAGDTQYF.

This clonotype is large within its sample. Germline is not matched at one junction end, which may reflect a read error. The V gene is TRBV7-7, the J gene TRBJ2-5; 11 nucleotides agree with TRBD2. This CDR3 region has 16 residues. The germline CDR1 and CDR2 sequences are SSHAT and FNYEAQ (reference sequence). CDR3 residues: CASSSLAGGFEETQYF. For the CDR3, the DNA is TGTGCTAGCAGCTCGCTAGCGGGGGGCTTTGAAGAGACCCAGTACTTC. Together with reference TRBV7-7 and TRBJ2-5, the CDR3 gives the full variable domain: GAGVSQSPRYKVTKRGQDVTLRCDPISSHATLYWYQQALGQGPEFLTYFNYEAQPDKSGLPSDRFSAERPEGSISTLTIQRTEQRDSAMYRCASSSLAGGFEETQYFGPGTRLLVL.